A single T cell receptor (beta chain) is shown here with its context. CD8+ and CD4+ T cells from blood underwent TCR beta sequencing, which was carried out in a high-throughput format. V lost 1 base, J lost 2 bases, and 9 bases lay in between. Germline-derived CDR1 and CDR2 are MNHEY and SMNVEV (reference sequence). This CDR3 has 14 residues. The entry originates in a study of CD8 T cells in Susac syndrome. Random hexamers primed reverse transcription of about 0.45 to 1 ug RNA. The immunoSEQ assay covered 54 Vbeta and 13 Jbeta segments for CDR3. Each CDR3 protein gets one entry after TCRdb re-called the immunoSEQ multiplex PCR reads with MiXCR. The sample shows around 200,000 distinct CDR3 sequences, approximately 95% of them seen only once.

The sequenced sample consisted of CD4+ T cells from PBMCs. The clonotype comes from a human donor with multiple sclerosis. This chain joins TRBV27 and TRBJ2-7; the D gene is possibly TRBD1 (5 bases). CDR3 DNA sequence: TGTGCCAGCAGTTTATGGTACAGGACCTACGAGCAGTACTTC. Amino acids: CASSLWYRTYEQYF.